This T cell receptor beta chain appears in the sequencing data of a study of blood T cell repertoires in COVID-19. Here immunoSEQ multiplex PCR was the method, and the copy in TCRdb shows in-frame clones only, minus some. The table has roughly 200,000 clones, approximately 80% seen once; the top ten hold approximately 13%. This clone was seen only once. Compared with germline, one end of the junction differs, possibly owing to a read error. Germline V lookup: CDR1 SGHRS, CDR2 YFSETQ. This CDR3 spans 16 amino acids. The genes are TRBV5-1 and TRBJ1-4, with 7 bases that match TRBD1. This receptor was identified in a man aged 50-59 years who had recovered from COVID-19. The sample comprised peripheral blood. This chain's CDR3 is CTSSLGVTGIGEKLFF. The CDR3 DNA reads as TGCACCAGCAGCTTGGGGGTGACAGGGATAGGTGAAAAACTGTTTTTT.